This TCR beta chain was recovered during a study of beta chain features in type 1 diabetes. The CDR3 runs 14 residues. Germline V CDR1 and CDR2: MNHEY, SMNVEV (reference sequence). Trimming cost V 6 bases and J 1 base, with 10 bases left between them. Stem cell-like memory, regulatory, central memory and naive CD4+ cells were sorted via CD45RO/CCR7/CD25/CD127/CD95/CD27. General observations from the study: Overrepresentation of cells with high TCR expression could result from cDNA sequencing. When Type 1 diabetes patients were examined, their TCRB CDR3s proved moderately but significantly shorter in all four CD4+ subsets.

Expressed TCRB transcripts got sequenced, as all isolated RNA was reverse transcribed. Profiled with immunoSEQ multiplex PCR; TCRdb holds only in-frame clones, not every one. The sample comprises some 500,000 clones, around 10% of which are singletons, and roughly 0.046% rests with the top ten. About this clone: Its specificity is unknown.

This TCR came from a woman aged 18-29 years in good health. The sequenced material came from naive CD4+ T cells from blood. V usage is TRBV27 and J usage is TRBJ1-5, with D uncertain. The CDR3 loop reads CASRAIGSNQPQHF. The CDR3 DNA reads TGTGCCAGCAGGGCAATCGGGAGCAATCAGCCCCAGCATTTT.